This TCR beta chain was identified in a study of human T cells and chemical hapten exposure. General study points: Expanded TCRs showed more large CDR3 clusters than pre-sensitization or healthy control sets. Alopecia was present in the donors, so their immune response may differ from healthy people's.

The CDR3 consists of 14 residues. The V gene lost 5 bases and the J gene lost 1 base, with 9 bases spanning the gap. This clonotype was seen only a few times. Its specificity is not known. Time point meaning: patch test 3, about 24 weeks after DPC sensitization. As to treatment: therapeutic diphenylcyclopropenone sensitization with weekly scalp DPC. TCRdb recomputed calls from the RACE reads with MiXCR, one row per CDR3 protein. The sample lists 130,000 or so distinct CDR3 sequences, 10% to 12% seen once, with more than 2% in the top ten. The clonotype originates from a woman between 45 and 65 years old with alopecia areata. Some clones in this sample may be carry-over from other donors' samples. Specimen: whole blood, collected in connection with sensitization to the hapten diphenylcyclopropenone (DPC). The chain couples TRBV12-3 or TRBV12-4 to TRBJ2-1, with D perhaps TRBD2 (6 bases). In nucleotides, the CDR3 is TGTGCCAGCAGTGCGGGGTTGTCCTACAATGAGCAGTTCTTC. This translates into CASSAGLSYNEQFF.